Each of the 3 T cell receptor beta chains below was sequenced from the same sample in a study of tumor and adjacent non-tumor tissue in lung cancer. A modified ARM-PCR protocol with three rounds of nested PCR amplified TCRbeta. Each CDR3 protein is one row after TCRdb ran MiXCR on the multiplex PCR reads. The profile shows 120,000 to 150,000 distinct CDR3 sequences, around 65% of them singletons. RNA was extracted from bulk tissue without any cell sorting. Sample: lung tumor tissue. The receptors derive from a man in his 60s with small cell lung cancer.

In the case of this clonotype: A read error may explain this, as a much larger clone is one base away. The J gene is TRBJ2-1, the V gene TRBV4-2; TRBD2 aligns across 11 bases. The trim removed 1 base at V and 12 bases at J, leaving 8 bases unmatched. The CDR3 contains 15 residues. CDR1 is LGHNA and CDR2 is YNFKEQ in the germline V gene. CDR3 DNA: TGTGCCAGCAGCCAAGTTACTAGCGGGAGAGGTGTGCAGTTCTTC. Its protein is CASSQVTSGRGVQFF.

Note on this clonotype: Its ends do not fully match the called genes, so a read error is possible. The gene calls are TRBV11-3 and TRBJ1-6, with a weak D call TRBD1 (6 bases). This CDR3 is built from 13 residues. The V gene's germline CDR1 is SGHNT and CDR2 YENEEA. The CDR3 nucleotides are TGTGCCAGCAGCCAACGCCAAGGGGACATCCGCCACTTC. Translation: CASSQRQGDIRHF.

The rearrangement uses TRBV7-8 and TRBJ1-3, with no clear D. Germline lookup yields CDR1 SGHVS and CDR2 FQNEAQ. V was pared by 1 base and J by 0 bases, with 10 bases between. The CDR3 contains 16 residues. CDR3 region: CASSLERPYSGNTIYF. The CDR3 DNA sequence: TGTGCCAGCAGCTTAGAGAGACCGTACTCTGGAAACACCATATATTTT.